This TCR beta chain was recorded in a study of cytomegalovirus exposure and HLA in healthy donors. Study details: Prior work identified some 120 million unique TCR beta sequences in some 200 million T cells.

PCR amplification relied on 60 Vbeta primers (plus 13 Jbeta primers). Here immunoSEQ multiplex PCR was the method, and the copy in TCRdb shows in-frame clones only, minus some. The sample consists of under 200,000 clones, roughly 80% of them appearing once. Overall study results and limits: By HLA locus, TCR association rates varied in a later analysis, with DRB1 showing the most and HLA-C the fewest. Immune exposure data for these donors was limited to CMV serostatus. The analysis excluded some indistinguishable V segments, including TRBV6-2 and TRBV6-3.

The CDR3 runs to 11 residues. CDR1 and CDR2 from the germline V gene are LNHDA and SQIVND (reference sequence). V shed 3 bases and J shed 6 bases, with 5 bases lying between them. This clone was detected only a few times. Its matching antigen is unknown. The chain carries TRBV19 and TRBJ1-2; D ambiguous. The origin of this receptor is a male donor in good health and CMV-seropositive. The sequenced sample was PBMCs. The CDR3 loop reads CASSMFNGYTF. The CDR3 DNA reads TGTGCCAGTAGTATGTTCAATGGCTACACCTTC.